This TCR beta chain comes out of a study of regulatory T cells in long-lasting Graves disease (dated by TCRdb to about 2021). At the level of the whole study: To count as having persistent Graves' disease, a patient had to have received antithyroid drug treatment for over 5 years with TSH receptor autoantibodies remaining persistently positive. Peripheral blood TCR sequencing and RNA sequencing compared persistent Graves' disease patients with newly diagnosed Graves' disease patients. The study was conducted in China and was registered as a clinical trial. A total of roughly 35 samples underwent TCR sequencing: about 13 from persistent and approximately 20 from newly diagnosed Graves' disease patients. Persistent Graves' disease patients in the clinical cohort had taken antithyroid drugs for approximately ten years on average.

Preparation of the library involved multiplex PCR. Sequencing instrument: Illumina HiSeq 4000. iRepertoire HTBI primers and Arm-PCR amplification of CDR3 regions were used to construct TCR beta libraries. Gel purification was performed on PCR products prior to sequencing. The study's processing was this. Gene usage analysis of CDR3 amino acid clonotypes relied on the roughly 60 TRBV and about 13 TRBJ segments identified across samples. COPE and FqMerger were used to merge the filtered high-quality paired reads into contigs. BLAST was used to align contigs to the IMGT TRBV, TRBD and TRBJ reference genes, and CDR3 was defined following IMGT. Any clonotype with a frequency above 0.1% was classified as a highly expanded clone. Repertoire diversity was measured by Shannon entropy, and V-J evenness by the Gini coefficient. A clonotype found in more than one individual was treated as public. Using fastp at Q25 and MiXCR, TCRdb reprocessed the public reads and kept productive beta chains. A single entry per CDR3 protein holds the most common genes and DNA from its merged rows. TCRdb's processing, not the authors' own work, is the source of the V and J calls. The sample records approximately 440,000 distinct CDR3 sequences, about a quarter of which are singletons. The leading ten clones occupy over 25% of the sample.

This clonotype has ten or more counts. The antigen it recognizes is unknown. Base qualities were left out, and no much larger clone turns up one base away. Results and caveats for the whole study, not just this receptor: The study examined only peripheral blood because the primary lesion, thyroid tissue, could not be accessed. A larger number of public clonotypes was shared among persistent patients (approximately 3,000) than among newly diagnosed patients (around 970). The small sample size was acknowledged by the authors as a limitation that may reduce accuracy. Persistent disease showed preferential use of TRBV28, TRBJ1-2 and TRBJ2-5, whereas newly diagnosed disease favored TRBV20-1 and TRBJ2-1. Only the TCR beta chain was sequenced and analyzed. Compared with newly diagnosed patients, patients with persistent Graves' disease had lower TCR Shannon entropy and fewer highly expanded clones, which suggests clonal expansion.

What the time point label conveys for this sample: persistent/refractory GD, antithyroid drugs over 5 years with positive TRAb. For both TCR sequencing and RNA sequencing, RNA was extracted from PBMCs in TRIzol. The diagnosis of Graves' disease was made according to American Thyroid Association guidelines. Recruitment of patients was carried out at an endocrinology department in Xi'an, China. Each patient gave roughly 8.4 milliliters of peripheral blood, collected in an EDTA anticoagulant tube. Ficoll Paque Plus density gradient separation was used to isolate PBMCs, and no additional T cell sorting was done. An Agilent 2100 Bioanalyzer and agarose gel were used to assess RNA quality, and a NanoDrop 2000 was used to measure RNA concentration. Trimming takes 4 bases from V and 3 bases from J, and the germline ends sit 9 bases apart. The CDR3, from cysteine to phenylalanine, totals 14 residues. Only CDR3 DNA is held: 42 bases, read in frame from base 1. CDR1 ENHRY and CDR2 SYGVKD were looked up in the germline V gene.

Sequenced here: peripheral blood mononuclear cells (PBMCs), sampled when the disease was refractory, from a patient treated with antithyroid drugs. This receptor chain uses TRBV10-3 and TRBJ1-4, with TRBD1 perhaps the D gene, on 6 matching bases. The TCR was taken from a female donor with Graves disease. The DNA sequence is as follows: TGTGCCATCAGTGCAGGGGATGCTAATGAAAAACTGTTTTTT. Protein translation: CAISAGDANEKLFF.